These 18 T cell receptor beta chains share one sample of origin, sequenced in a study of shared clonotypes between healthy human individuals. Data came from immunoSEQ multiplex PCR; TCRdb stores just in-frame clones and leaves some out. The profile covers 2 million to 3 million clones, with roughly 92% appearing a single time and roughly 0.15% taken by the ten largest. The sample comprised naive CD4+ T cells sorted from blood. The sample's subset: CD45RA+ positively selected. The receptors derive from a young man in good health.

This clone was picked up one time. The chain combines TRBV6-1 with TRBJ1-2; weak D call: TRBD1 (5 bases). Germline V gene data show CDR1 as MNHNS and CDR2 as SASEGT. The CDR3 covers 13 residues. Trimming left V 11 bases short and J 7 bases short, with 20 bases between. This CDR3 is CASRDSTMGGYTF. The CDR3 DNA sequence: TGTGCCTCTAGGGACTCAACCATGGGTGGCTACACCTTC.

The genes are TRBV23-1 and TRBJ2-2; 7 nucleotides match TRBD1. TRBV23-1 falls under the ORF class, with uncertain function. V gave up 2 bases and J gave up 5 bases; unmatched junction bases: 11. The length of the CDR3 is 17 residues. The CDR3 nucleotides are TGCGCCAGCAGTCAACGGTATCGACAGGGAGTGACCGGGGAGCTGTTTTTT. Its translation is CASSQRYRQGVTGELFF.

The CDR3: CASSPPASGRAGTQYF. In nucleotides, the CDR3 is TGTGCCAGCTCACCACCGGCTAGCGGGAGGGCCGGGACCCAGTACTTC. The chain recombines TRBV18 with TRBJ2-5; 12 bases are shared with TRBD2. The CDR3 spans 16 residues. Germline V gene lookup returns CDR1 KGHSH and CDR2 LQKENI. V lost 0 bases, J lost 7 bases, and 6 bases stayed unmatched.

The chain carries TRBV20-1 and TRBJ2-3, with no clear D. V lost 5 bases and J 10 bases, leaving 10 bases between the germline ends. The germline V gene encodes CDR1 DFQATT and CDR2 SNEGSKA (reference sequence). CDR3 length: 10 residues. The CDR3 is CSALLISQYF. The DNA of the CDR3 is TGCAGTGCTCTACTCATTTCGCAGTATTTT.

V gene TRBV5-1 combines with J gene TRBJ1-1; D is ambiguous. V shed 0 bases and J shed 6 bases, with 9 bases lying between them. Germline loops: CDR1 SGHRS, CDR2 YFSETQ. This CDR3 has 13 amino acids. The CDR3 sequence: CASSLAGNSEAFF. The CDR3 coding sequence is TGCGCCAGCAGCTTGGCGGGTAACTCTGAAGCTTTCTTT.

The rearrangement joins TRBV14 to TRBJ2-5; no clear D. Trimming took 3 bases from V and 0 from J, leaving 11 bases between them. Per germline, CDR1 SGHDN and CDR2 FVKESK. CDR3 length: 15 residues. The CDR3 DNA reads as TGTGCCAGCAGCCAGAACTTTTGGTACCAAGAGACCCAGTACTTC. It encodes CASSQNFWYQETQYF.

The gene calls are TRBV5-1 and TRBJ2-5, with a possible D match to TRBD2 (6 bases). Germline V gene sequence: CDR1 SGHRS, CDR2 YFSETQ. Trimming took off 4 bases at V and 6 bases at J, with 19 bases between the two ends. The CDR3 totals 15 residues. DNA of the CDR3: TGCGCCAGCAGCCAAAATGGGGGGACGGGAAAGACCCAGTACTTC. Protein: CASSQNGGTGKTQYF.

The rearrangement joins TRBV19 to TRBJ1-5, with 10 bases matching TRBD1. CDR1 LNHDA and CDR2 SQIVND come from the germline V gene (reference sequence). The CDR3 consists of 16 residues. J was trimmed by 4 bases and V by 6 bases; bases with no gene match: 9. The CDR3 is CASSRTSGQGNQPQHF. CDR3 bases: TGTGCCAGTAGCCGAACCTCGGGACAGGGGAATCAGCCCCAGCATTTT.

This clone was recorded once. CDR3: CASSRWVSLGQGGEQYF. The CDR3 region has the DNA TGCGCCAGCAGCCGATGGGTCTCGTTGGGACAGGGCGGCGAGCAGTACTTC. The gene calls are TRBV4-1 and TRBJ2-5, with 9 bases that match TRBD1. Judging by the DNA end, TRBJ2-7 fits better; the J call may be wrong. Per the germline V gene, CDR1 is MGHRA and CDR2 is YSYEKL. The CDR3 covers 17 residues.

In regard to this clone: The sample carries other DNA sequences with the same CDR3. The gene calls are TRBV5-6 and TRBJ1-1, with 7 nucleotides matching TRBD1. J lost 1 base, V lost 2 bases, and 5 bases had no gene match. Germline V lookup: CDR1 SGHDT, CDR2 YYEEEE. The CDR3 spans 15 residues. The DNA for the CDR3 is TGTGCCAGCAGCTTACCCGGGACAGCGAACACTGAAGCTTTCTTT. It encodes CASSLPGTANTEAFF.

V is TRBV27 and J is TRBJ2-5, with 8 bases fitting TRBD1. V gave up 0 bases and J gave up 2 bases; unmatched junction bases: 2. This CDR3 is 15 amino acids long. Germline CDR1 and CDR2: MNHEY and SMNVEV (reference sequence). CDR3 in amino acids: CASSLSTGVQETQYF. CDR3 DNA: TGTGCCAGCAGTTTATCGACAGGGGTGCAAGAGACCCAGTACTTC.

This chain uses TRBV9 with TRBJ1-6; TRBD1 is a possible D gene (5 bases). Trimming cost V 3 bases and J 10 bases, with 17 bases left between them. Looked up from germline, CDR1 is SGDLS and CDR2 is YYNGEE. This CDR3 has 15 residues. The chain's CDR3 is CASSAEGLGRSPLHF. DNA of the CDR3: TGTGCCAGCAGCGCCGAGGGACTTGGCAGATCACCCCTCCACTTT.

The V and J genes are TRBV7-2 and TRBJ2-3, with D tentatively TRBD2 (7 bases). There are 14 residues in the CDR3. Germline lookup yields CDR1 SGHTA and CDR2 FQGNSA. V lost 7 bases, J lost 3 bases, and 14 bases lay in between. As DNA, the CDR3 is TGTGCCAGCACCTGGGGGGGGGCGACAGATACGCAGTATTTT. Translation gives CASTWGGATDTQYF. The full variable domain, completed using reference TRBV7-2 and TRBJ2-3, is GAGVSQSPSNKVTEKGKDVELRCDPISGHTALYWYRQSLGQGLEFLIYFQGNSAPDKSGLPSDRFSAERTGGSVSTLTIQRTQQEDSAVYLCASTWGGATDTQYFGPGTRLTVL.

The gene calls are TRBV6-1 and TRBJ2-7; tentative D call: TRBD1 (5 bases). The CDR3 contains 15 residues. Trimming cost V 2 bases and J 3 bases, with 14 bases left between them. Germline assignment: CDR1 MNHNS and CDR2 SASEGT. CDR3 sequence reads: CASSELQGFGYEQYF. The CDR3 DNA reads TGTGCCAGCAGTGAACTGCAGGGCTTTGGCTACGAGCAGTACTTC.

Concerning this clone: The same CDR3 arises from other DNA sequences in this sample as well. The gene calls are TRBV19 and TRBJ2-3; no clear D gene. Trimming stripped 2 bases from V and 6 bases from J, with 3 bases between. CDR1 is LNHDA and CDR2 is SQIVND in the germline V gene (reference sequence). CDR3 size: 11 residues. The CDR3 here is CASSITDTQYF. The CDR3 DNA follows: TGTGCCAGTAGTATAACGGATACGCAGTATTTT.

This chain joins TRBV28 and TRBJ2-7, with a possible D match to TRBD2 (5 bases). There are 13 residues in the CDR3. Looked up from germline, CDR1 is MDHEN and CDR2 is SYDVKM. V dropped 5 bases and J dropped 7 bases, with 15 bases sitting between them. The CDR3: CASSTGIPGEQYF. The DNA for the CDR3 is TGTGCCAGCAGTACGGGAATCCCGGGGGAGCAGTACTTC.

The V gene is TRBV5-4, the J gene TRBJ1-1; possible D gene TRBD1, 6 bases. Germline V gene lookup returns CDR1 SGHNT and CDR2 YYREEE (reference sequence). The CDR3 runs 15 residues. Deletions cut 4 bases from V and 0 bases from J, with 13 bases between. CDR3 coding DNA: TGTGCCAGCAGCCCAGGGACAAGCATGAACACTGAAGCTTTCTTT. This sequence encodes CASSPGTSMNTEAFF.

CDR3 sequence reads: CASSAEGAGELFF. CDR3 nucleotide sequence: TGTGCCAGCAGCGCCGAGGGGGCCGGGGAGCTGTTTTTT. The J gene is TRBJ2-2, the V gene TRBV9; weak D call: TRBD1 (6 bases). The CDR3 runs to 13 residues. CDR1 is SGDLS and CDR2 is YYNGEE in the germline V gene. V lost 3 bases, J lost 6 bases, and 9 bases lay in between.